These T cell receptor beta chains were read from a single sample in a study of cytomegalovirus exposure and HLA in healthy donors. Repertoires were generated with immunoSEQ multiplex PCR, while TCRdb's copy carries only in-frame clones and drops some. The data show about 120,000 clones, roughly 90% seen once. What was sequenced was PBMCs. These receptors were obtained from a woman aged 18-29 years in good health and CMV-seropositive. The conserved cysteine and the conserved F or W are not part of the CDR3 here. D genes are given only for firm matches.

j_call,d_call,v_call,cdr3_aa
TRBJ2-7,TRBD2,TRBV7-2,ASSLGLADNYEQY
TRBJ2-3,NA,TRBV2,ASSGGRADTQY
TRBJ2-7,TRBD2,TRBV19,ASSASGAYEQY
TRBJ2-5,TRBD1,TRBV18,ASSPVTGKLETQY
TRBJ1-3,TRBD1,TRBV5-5,ASSVLQGVGNTIY
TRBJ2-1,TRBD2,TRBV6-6,ASSLPGLAGNEQF
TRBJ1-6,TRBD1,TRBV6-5,ASSTGVSPLH
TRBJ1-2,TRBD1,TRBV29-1,SVSQRDSFNYGYT
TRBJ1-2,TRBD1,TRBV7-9,ASSISGTVWEDYGYT
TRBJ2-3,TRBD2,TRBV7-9,ASSFFAGGDVNTQY
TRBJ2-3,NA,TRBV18,ASSPPPRSTSTDTQY
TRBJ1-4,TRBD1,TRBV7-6,ASSATPTGGSEKLF
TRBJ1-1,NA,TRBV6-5,ASSVRVGAF
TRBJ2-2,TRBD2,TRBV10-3,AISDVGGSTGELF
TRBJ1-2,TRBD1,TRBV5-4,ASSLPGQGAET
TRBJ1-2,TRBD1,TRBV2,ASRATGTDYGYT
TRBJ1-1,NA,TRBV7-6,ASSFRENTEAF
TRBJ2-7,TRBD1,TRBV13,ASSSPGQTYEQY
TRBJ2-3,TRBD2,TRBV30,AWSPGDGGGRGTQY
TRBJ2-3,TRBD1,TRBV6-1,ASSEVYRGNTDTQY
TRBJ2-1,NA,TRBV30,AWSADLSVNEQF
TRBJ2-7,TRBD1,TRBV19,ASSSGQGGPYEQY
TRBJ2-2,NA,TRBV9,ASSVVPGAGELF
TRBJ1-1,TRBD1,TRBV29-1,SVHRDRGPINTEAF
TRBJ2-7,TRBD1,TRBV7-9,ASSLDRESYEQY
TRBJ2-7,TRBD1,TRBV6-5,ASSNKHRGSYEQY
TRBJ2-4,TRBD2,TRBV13,ASREAGGKNIQY
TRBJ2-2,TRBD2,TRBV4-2,ASSQDAGGTGELF
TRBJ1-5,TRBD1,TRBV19,ASTTGQGARQPQH
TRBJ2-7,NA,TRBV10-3,AISTGGDSYEQY
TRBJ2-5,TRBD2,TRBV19,ASSIDNPSGSQETQY
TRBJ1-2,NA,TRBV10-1,ASSDRHENYGYT
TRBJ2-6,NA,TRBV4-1,ASSRLSGPDATGYSGANVLT
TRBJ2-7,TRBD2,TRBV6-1,ASSEKTSGSREQY
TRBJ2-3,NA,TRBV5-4,ATTDFFVDTQY
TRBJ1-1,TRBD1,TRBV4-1,ASSQGTGWTEAF
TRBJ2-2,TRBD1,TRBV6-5,ASSAGTGKTGELF
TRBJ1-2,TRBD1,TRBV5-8,ASSVGTGGYYGYT
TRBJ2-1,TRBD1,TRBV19,ASSMTGASSYNEQF
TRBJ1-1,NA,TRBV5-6,ASSPSRGRNTEAF
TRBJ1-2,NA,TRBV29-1,SVEVRGGYGYT
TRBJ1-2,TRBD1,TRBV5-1,ASSSGTALYGYT
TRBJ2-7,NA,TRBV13,ASGGTGSGEQY
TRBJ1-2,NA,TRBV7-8,ASSLVSNYGYT
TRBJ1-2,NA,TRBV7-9,ASSLELPGGGYT
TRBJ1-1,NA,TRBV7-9,ASSFVADSEAF
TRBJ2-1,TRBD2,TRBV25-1,ASSDSQTSGDYNEQF
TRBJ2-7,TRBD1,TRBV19,ASSRAWDRGYEEQY
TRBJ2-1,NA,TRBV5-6,ASSLAGGQDNNEQF